What follows is one T cell receptor (beta chain) and its context. Its antigen remains unknown. The entry originates in a study of blood T cells in healthy people across ages. The CDR3 consists of 14 residues. Germline CDR1 and CDR2: MNHEY and SVGEGT. Study conclusions and caveats: The fall in TCR beta diversity per million T cells was roughly linear with age. Unsorted PBMC input precluded a conclusive naive versus antigen-experienced comparison.

Primers used in a second PCR of about 7 to 11 cycles were a sample-barcoded 5' primer and a J-beta primer mix. Each cDNA molecule was tagged by a template-switch adaptor with 12 random nucleotides. TCRdb redid the calling of the 5' RACE reads with MiXCR, one entry per CDR3 protein. In the table there are about 570,000 distinct CDR3 sequences, 27% of which are singletons. The TCR was taken from a woman aged 65 to 85 in good health. The sequenced material came from blood. The genes are TRBV6-2 or TRBV6-3 and TRBJ2-1, with TRBD2 as a possible D gene (6 bases). CDR3 region: CTTKSGRSYNEQFF. The CDR3 nucleotides are TGTACCACAAAAAGCGGGCGCTCCTACAATGAGCAGTTCTTC.